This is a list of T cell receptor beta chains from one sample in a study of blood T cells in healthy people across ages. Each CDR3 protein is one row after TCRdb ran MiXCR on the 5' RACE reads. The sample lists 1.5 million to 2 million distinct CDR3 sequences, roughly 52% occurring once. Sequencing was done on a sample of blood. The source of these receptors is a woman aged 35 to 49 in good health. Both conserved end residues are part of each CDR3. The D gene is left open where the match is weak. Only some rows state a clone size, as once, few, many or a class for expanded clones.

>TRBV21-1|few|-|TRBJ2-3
CASRPARGGGFSDTQYF
TGTGCCAGCAGACCTGCGAGAGGGGGCGGTTTCTCAGATACGCAGTATTTT
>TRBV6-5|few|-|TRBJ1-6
CASSWAEGNSPLHF
TGTGCCAGCAGTTGGGCAGAAGGCAATTCACCCCTCCACTTT
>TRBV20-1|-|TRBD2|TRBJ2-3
CSATTSALGTDTQYF
TGCAGTGCCACGACTAGCGCTTTGGGGACAGATACGCAGTATTTT
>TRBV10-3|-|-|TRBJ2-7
CAISESSVSEQYF
TGTGCCATCAGTGAGTCTTCGGTCTCCGAGCAGTACTTC
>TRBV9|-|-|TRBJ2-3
CASSVESSVGDTQYF
TGTGCCAGCAGCGTAGAGTCTAGCGTAGGAGATACGCAGTATTTT
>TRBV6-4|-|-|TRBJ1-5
CASSDKPLAQPQHF
TGTGCCAGCAGTGACAAGCCCCTCGCCCAGCCCCAGCATTTT
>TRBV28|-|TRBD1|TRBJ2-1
CASSSATGVSYNEQFF
TGTGCCAGCAGTTCGGCTACAGGGGTTTCCTACAATGAGCAGTTCTTC
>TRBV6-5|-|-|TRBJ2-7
CASSRHRESYEQYF
TGTGCCAGCAGCCGCCACAGGGAATCCTACGAGCAGTACTTC
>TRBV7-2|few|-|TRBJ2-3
CASSQKKGADTQYF
TGTGCCAGCAGCCAAAAAAAGGGGGCAGATACGCAGTATTTT
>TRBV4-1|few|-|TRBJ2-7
CASSQVDHGESRQYF
TGCGCCAGCAGCCAAGTCGACCACGGCGAGTCAAGGCAGTACTTC
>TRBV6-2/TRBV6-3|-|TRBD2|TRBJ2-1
CASNSATSLRENEQFF
TGTGCCAGCAACTCTGCGACTAGCCTTCGGGAGAATGAGCAGTTCTTC
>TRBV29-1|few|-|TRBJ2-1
CSVEGTEYYNEQFF
TGCAGCGTTGAGGGCACGGAGTACTACAATGAGCAGTTCTTC
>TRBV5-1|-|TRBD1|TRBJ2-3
CASSLASQGAQQDTQYF
TGCGCCAGCAGCTTGGCGTCACAGGGGGCGCAGCAAGATACGCAGTATTTT
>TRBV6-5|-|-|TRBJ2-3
CASSYGVADTQYF
TGTGCCAGCAGTTACGGGGTAGCAGATACGCAGTATTTT
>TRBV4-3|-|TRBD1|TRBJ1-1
CASSQERTGREAFF
TGCGCCAGCAGCCAAGAGAGGACAGGGCGTGAAGCTTTCTTT
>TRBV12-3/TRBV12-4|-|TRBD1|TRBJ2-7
CASSLLTGSGVYEQYF
TGTGCCAGCAGTTTACTGACAGGGTCAGGAGTCTACGAGCAGTACTTC
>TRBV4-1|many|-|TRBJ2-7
CASSQGPLSYEQYF
TGCGCCAGCAGCCAGGGACCTCTCTCCTACGAGCAGTACTTC
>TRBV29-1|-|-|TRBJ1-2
CSAPSVGTYGYTF
TGCAGCGCCCCGTCGGTAGGGACCTATGGCTACACCTTC
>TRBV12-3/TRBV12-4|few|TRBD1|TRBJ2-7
CASSLPTGAISYEQYF
TGTGCCAGCAGTTTACCGACAGGGGCAATTTCCTACGAGCAGTACTTC
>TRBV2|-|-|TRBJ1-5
CASSDLGGPYADQPQHF
TGTGCCAGCAGCGACCTTGGGGGGCCCTACGCCGATCAGCCCCAGCATTTT
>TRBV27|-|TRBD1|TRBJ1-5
CASSFGTGEFQPQHF
TGTGCCAGCAGTTTTGGGACAGGGGAGTTTCAGCCCCAGCATTTT
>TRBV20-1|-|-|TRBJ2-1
CSASWSGNEQFF
TGCAGTGCTAGTTGGAGCGGGAATGAGCAGTTCTTC
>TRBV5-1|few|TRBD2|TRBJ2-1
CASANRSSGGAYEQFF
TGCGCCAGCGCCAACCGATCTAGCGGGGGGGCCTATGAGCAGTTCTTC
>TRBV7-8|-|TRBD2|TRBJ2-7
CASSLVAGGIDEQYF
TGTGCCAGCAGCTTAGTAGCGGGGGGCATCGACGAGCAGTACTTC
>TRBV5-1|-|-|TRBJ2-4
CASSFEVGGGSIQYF
TGCGCCAGCAGCTTTGAGGTGGGCGGTGGTTCCATTCAGTACTTC
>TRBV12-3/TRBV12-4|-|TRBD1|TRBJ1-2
CASRRDSSYGYTF
TGTGCCAGCAGGAGGGACAGCTCCTATGGCTACACCTTC
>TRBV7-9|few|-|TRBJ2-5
CASRVGGRETQYF
TGTGCCAGCAGAGTCGGTGGGAGAGAGACCCAGTACTTC
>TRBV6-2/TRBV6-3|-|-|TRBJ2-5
CASTPTGQETQYF
TGTGCCAGCACCCCGACAGGACAAGAGACCCAGTACTTC
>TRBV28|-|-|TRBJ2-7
CASSSSKRYEQYF
TGTGCCAGCAGTTCCTCAAAGCGCTACGAGCAGTACTTC
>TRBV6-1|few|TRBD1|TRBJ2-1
CASSEIDGRGTGIYNEQFF
TGTGCCAGCAGTGAAATTGACGGTAGGGGGACAGGGATCTACAATGAGCAGTTCTTC